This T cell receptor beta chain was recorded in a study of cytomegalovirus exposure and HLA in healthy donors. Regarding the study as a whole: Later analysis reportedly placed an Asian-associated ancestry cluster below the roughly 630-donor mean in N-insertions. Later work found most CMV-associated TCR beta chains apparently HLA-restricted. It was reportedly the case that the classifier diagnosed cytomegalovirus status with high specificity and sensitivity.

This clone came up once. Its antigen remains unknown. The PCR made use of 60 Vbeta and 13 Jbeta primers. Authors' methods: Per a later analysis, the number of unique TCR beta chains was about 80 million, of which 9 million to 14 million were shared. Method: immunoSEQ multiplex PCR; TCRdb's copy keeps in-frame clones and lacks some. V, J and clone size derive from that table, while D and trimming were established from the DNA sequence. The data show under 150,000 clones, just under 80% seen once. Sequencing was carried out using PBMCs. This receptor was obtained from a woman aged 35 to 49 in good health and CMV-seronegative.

The CDR3 reads CASSLRDRGPNTEAFF. In nucleotides, the CDR3 is TGCGCCAGCAGTCTGAGGGACAGGGGGCCGAACACTGAAGCTTTCTTT. This rearrangement joins TRBV5-1 to TRBJ1-1; 12 bases are shared with TRBD1. Trimming at V came to 5 bases and at J to 1 base, leaving 6 bases not matched to a gene. Germline V gene data show CDR1 as SGHRS and CDR2 as YFSETQ. This CDR3 contains 16 residues.